This T cell receptor beta chain came from a study of Graves' ophthalmopathy and Graves' hyperthyroidism. This clonotype was counted many times. Trimming at V came to 8 bases and at J to 10 bases, leaving 8 bases not matched to a gene. Germline CDR1 is SGHRS and CDR2 is YFSETQ. This CDR3 contains 11 residues. RNA transcripts served as template for amplifying TCR beta CDR3 sequences. The workflow started with a first-round RT-PCR run with HTBI primers and then moved on to a second-round multiplex PCR. From the multiplex PCR reads, TCRdb called clonotypes with MiXCR, one entry per CDR3 protein. The table includes over 450,000 distinct CDR3 sequences, roughly 14% detected once.

The J gene is TRBJ1-1, the V gene TRBV5-1; TRBD1 matches 7 bases. The sequenced sample consisted of blood. The sequence was obtained from a woman aged 25 to 39 with Graves' ophthalmopathy. The CDR3 loop reads CASGTDGAAFF. The DNA of the CDR3 is TGCGCCAGTGGGACAGATGGGGCAGCTTTCTTT.